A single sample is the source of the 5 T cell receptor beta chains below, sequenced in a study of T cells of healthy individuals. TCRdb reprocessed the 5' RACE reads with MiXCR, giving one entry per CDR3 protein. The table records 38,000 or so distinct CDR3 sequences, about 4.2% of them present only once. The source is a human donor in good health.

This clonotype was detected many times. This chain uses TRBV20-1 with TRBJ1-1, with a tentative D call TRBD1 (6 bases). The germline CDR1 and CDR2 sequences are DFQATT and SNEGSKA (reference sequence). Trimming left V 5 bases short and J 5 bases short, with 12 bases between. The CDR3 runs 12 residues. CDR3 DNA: TGCAGTGCTGCTAAAGGGGGGACTGAAGCTTTCTTT. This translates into CSAAKGGTEAFF.

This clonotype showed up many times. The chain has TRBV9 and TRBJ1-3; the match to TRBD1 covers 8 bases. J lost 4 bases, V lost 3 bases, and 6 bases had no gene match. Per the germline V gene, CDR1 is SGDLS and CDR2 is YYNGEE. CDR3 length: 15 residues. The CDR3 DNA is TGTGCCAGCAGCGGCGGACAGGGCAACGGAAACACCATATATTTT. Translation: CASSGGQGNGNTIYF.

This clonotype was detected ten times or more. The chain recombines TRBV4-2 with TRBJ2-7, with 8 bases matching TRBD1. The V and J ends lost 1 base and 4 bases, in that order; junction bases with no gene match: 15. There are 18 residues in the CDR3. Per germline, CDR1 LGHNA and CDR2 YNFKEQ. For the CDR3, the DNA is TGTGCCAGCAGCCAAGCCTCAGGGGGCCGGGCCCTGGTGTACGAGCAGTACTTC. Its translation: CASSQASGGRALVYEQYF.

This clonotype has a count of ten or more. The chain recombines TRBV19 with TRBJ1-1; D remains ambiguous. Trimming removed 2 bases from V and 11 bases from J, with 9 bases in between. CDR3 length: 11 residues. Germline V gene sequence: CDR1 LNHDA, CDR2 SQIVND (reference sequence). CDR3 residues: CASSIQDGAFF. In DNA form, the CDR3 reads TGTGCCAGTAGTATACAGGACGGCGCTTTCTTT.

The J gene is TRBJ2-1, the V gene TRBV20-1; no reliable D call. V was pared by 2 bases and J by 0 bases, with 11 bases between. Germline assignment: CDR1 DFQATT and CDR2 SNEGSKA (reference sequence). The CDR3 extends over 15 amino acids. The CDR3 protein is CSARWVSSSYNEQFF. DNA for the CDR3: TGCAGTGCTAGATGGGTCTCTAGCTCCTACAATGAGCAGTTCTTC.